The TCR beta chain under discussion was sequenced for a study of shared clonotypes between healthy human individuals. CDR3 length equals 19 residues. Germline values: CDR1 MNHEY, CDR2 SMNVEV (reference sequence). The ends lost 6 bases at V and 4 bases at J; junction bases unmatched: 12. TCRdb keeps only in-frame clones here, not all; method: immunoSEQ multiplex PCR. The sample records about 2.4 million clones, 93% being singletons. The source is a man younger than 35 in good health. Some clones in this sample may be carry-over from other donors' samples. The sequenced sample consisted of naive CD4+ T cells from PBMCs. This sample's subset: CD45RA+ positively selected. The V and J genes are TRBV27 and TRBJ2-1; 16 positions agree with TRBD2. In nucleotides, the CDR3 is TGTGCCAGCAGATTGACCATCGGGACTAGCGGGGGGGTTTACAATGAGCAGTTCTTC. Translating gives CASRLTIGTSGGVYNEQFF.